The 28 T cell receptor beta chains below all came from one sample that was sequenced in a study of cytomegalovirus exposure and HLA in healthy donors. Amplification used 60 Vbeta primers and 13 Jbeta primers. The assay was immunoSEQ multiplex PCR, and TCRdb's table has in-frame clones only and misses some. The data hold 100,000 to 150,000 clones, with about 82% observed a single time. Sequenced: PBMCs. The origin of the receptors is a boy between 10 and 17 years old in good health and CMV-seronegative.

The V gene is TRBV2, the J gene TRBJ1-5; the D gene is possibly TRBD1 (5 bases). Deletions cut 3 bases from V and 5 bases from J, with 8 bases between. The CDR3 loop spans 13 amino acids. Germline-derived CDR1 and CDR2 are SNHLY and FYNNEI. The DNA for the CDR3 is TGTGCCAGCAGTGAGGGAGGGGATCAGCCCCAGCATTTT. Encoded protein: CASSEGGDQPQHF.

V gene TRBV6-5 combines with J gene TRBJ2-7, with TRBD1 matching 10 bases. The V gene end was trimmed by 10 bases and the J gene end by 4 bases; junction bases not matched to a gene: 10. From germline, CDR1 is MNHEY and CDR2 SVGAGI. The CDR3 totals 14 residues. CDR3 DNA: TGTGCCACCCGTGGGGACAGGGGTAGATACGAGCAGTACTTC. Its protein product is CATRGDRGRYEQYF.

The chain employs TRBV6-1 and TRBJ1-2; D perhaps matches TRBD1 (6 bases). V gave up 10 bases and J gave up 2 bases, with 14 bases separating them. Germline CDR1 and CDR2: MNHNS and SASEGT. This CDR3 is built from 13 residues. The CDR3 region is CATLPGTNYGYTF. Written as DNA, the CDR3 is TGTGCCACCCTACCCGGGACAAACTATGGCTACACCTTC.

The V and J genes are TRBV5-1 and TRBJ1-1, with 9 nucleotides matching TRBD1. The CDR3 sequence is 17 residues long. V lost 3 bases to trimming and J lost 4 bases; unmatched junction nucleotides: 13. Per the germline V gene, CDR1 is SGHRS and CDR2 is YFSETQ. CDR3 bases: TGCGCCAGCAGCTCCAAGATCACCACAGGGGGCACCACTGAAGCTTTCTTT. This gives the protein CASSSKITTGGTTEAFF.

The V call is TRBV30, the J call TRBJ1-5, with 11 bases aligning to TRBD1. Germline lookup yields CDR1 GTSNPN and CDR2 SVGIG (reference sequence). V shed 5 bases, J shed 6 bases, and the junction held 6 bases outside the gene matches. The CDR3 runs 14 residues. CDR3 sequence reads: CAWGGTGGSQPQHF. CDR3 DNA sequence: TGTGCCTGGGGAGGGACAGGGGGTAGTCAGCCCCAGCATTTT.

The chain carries TRBV14 and TRBJ2-2, with 8 nucleotides matching TRBD1. The germline V gene encodes CDR1 SGHDN and CDR2 FVKESK. The CDR3 runs to 16 residues. The V gene end was trimmed by 2 bases and the J gene end by 1 base; junction bases not matched to a gene: 3. CDR3 loop: CASSQQTGGNTGELFF. The CDR3 DNA reads TGTGCCAGCAGCCAACAAACAGGGGGGAACACCGGGGAGCTGTTTTTT.

This sequence joins TRBV6-1 and TRBJ2-7; possible D gene TRBD1, 6 bases. The CDR3 covers 15 residues. The V gene lost 6 bases and the J gene lost 5 bases, with 20 bases spanning the gap. In germline, CDR1 is MNHNS, CDR2 SASEGT. The CDR3 loop reads CASRERTALWNEQYF. CDR3 nucleotide sequence: TGTGCCAGCAGAGAGAGGACAGCACTCTGGAACGAGCAGTACTTC.

The rearrangement uses TRBV11-2 and TRBJ2-7; D may be TRBD2 (5 bases). Trimming shortened V by 5 bases and J by 1 base, and 15 bases separated the two germline ends. The length of the CDR3 is 15 residues. Per germline, CDR1 SGHAT and CDR2 FQNNGV. The DNA for the CDR3 is TGTGCCAGCAGCATTTATAGCGTGAGGTCCTACGAGCAGTACTTC. This encodes CASSIYSVRSYEQYF.

The chain recombines TRBV30 with TRBJ1-2; D gene uncertain. The germline gives CDR1 GTSNPN, CDR2 SVGIG (reference sequence). The CDR3 runs to 13 residues. V lost 3 bases and J 2 bases, leaving 10 bases between the germline ends. Written as DNA, the CDR3 is TGTGCCTGGAGCCACTTGGGCAACTATGGCTACACCTTC. Translation gives CAWSHLGNYGYTF. The complete variable domain, with remaining parts taken from reference TRBV30 and TRBJ1-2, reads SQTIHQWPATLVQPVGSPLSLECTVEGTSNPNLYWYRQAAGRGLQLLFYSVGIGQISSEVPQNLSASRPQDRQFILSSKKLLLSDSGFYLCAWSHLGNYGYTFGSGTRLTVV.

The chain links TRBV21-1 to TRBJ2-3; the table's TRBD2 call for D was not verified on the DNA. TRBV21-1 is a pseudogene. The CDR3 length is 17 residues. CDR3 sequence (DNA): TGTGCCAGCAGCCCACCGGGGACTAGCGGAGGCACAGATACGCAGTATTTT. Its translation: CASSPPGTSGGTDTQYF.

The CDR3 DNA follows: TGTGCCAGCAGCTTAGATTCTAGCTATGGCTACACCTTC. Translating it yields CASSLDSSYGYTF. The gene calls are TRBV7-2 and TRBJ1-2; no reliable D call. V lost 1 base, J lost 4 bases, and 7 bases lay in between. This CDR3 region has 13 residues. CDR1 and CDR2 (germline): SGHTA, FQGNSA.

The chain recombines TRBV19 with TRBJ2-1, with a weak D call TRBD2 (5 bases). Germline V gives CDR1 LNHDA, CDR2 SQIVND (reference sequence). This CDR3 has 17 amino acids. V was pared by 1 base and J by 1 base, with 14 bases between. CDR3 in amino acids: CASSIAGGSDSYNEQFF. The CDR3 nucleotides are TGTGCCAGTAGTATAGCCGGCGGGTCAGATTCCTACAATGAGCAGTTCTTC.

V usage is TRBV5-1 and J usage is TRBJ2-7, with a possible D match to TRBD1 (5 bases). This CDR3 contains 14 residues. CDR1 is SGHRS, CDR2 YFSETQ, per germline. The ends were cut back, 0 bases at V and 0 bases at J, with 7 bases in the middle. DNA of the CDR3: TGCGCCAGCAGCTTGGAAGGGGACTCCTACGAGCAGTACTTC. Its protein product is CASSLEGDSYEQYF.

The chain is built from TRBV25-1 and TRBJ2-7; 9 nucleotides align to TRBD1. Germline loops: CDR1 MGHDK, CDR2 SYGVNS. V shed 3 bases, J shed 4 bases, and the junction held 10 bases outside the gene matches. The CDR3 runs 16 residues. The CDR3, as DNA: TGTGCCAGCAGTGACCCCCCCGGGACAGGGAAATACGAGCAGTACTTC. Protein sequence: CASSDPPGTGKYEQYF.

V usage is TRBV5-6 and J usage is TRBJ2-2; 9 bases line up with TRBD2. From germline, CDR1 is SGHDT and CDR2 YYEEEE. This CDR3 contains 16 residues. The V and J ends lost 2 bases and 6 bases, in that order; junction bases with no gene match: 8. In DNA, the CDR3 is TGTGCCAGCAGCTTCGGTAGCGGGAGTGGCGCCGGGGAGCTGTTTTTT. It translates to CASSFGSGSGAGELFF.

The V call is TRBV15, the J call TRBJ1-5; D call uncertain. There are 13 residues in the CDR3. Trimming left V 3 bases short and J 7 bases short, with 10 bases between. The germline gives CDR1 LNHNV, CDR2 YYDKDF (reference sequence). DNA for the CDR3: TGTGCCACCAGCAGGGGCTTCCAACAGCCCCAGCATTTT. Residues: CATSRGFQQPQHF.

A few counts support this clone. J is TRBJ1-5 and V is TRBV7-9; TRBD1 agrees at 8 bases. Germline trimming cut 6 bases from V and 6 bases from J; bases unmatched to any gene: 7. The CDR3 consists of 14 residues. CDR1 is SEHNR and CDR2 is FQNEAQ in the germline V gene (reference sequence). CDR3 residues: CASSPDRVVQPQHF. Here the CDR3 DNA reads TGTGCCAGCAGTCCGGACAGGGTGGTTCAGCCCCAGCATTTT.

This sequence joins TRBV30 and TRBJ2-3, with D perhaps matching TRBD1 (6 bases). Trimming cost V 0 bases and J 8 bases, with 6 bases left between them. Germline-derived CDR1 and CDR2 are GTSNPN and SVGIG (reference sequence). The length of the CDR3 is 11 residues. CDR3 nucleotide sequence: TGTGCCTGGAGTGTAGGGGGTACGCAGTATTTT. It yields the protein CAWSVGGTQYF.

The chain is built from TRBV5-3 and TRBJ2-5, with a possible D match to TRBD2 (6 bases). TRBV5-3 is assigned to the ORF class and has an uncertain function. The CDR3 is 15 amino acids. Trimming removed 2 bases at V and 4 bases at J, with 15 bases between. The CDR3 bases are TGTGCCAGAAGCTTTGGGGACTGGGGTCGAGAGACCCAGTACTTC. It translates to CARSFGDWGRETQYF.

This chain links TRBV28 with TRBJ1-1; D is perhaps TRBD1 (5 bases). The germline gives CDR1 MDHEN, CDR2 SYDVKM. The CDR3 has 13 residues. V gave up 3 bases and J gave up 4 bases, with 9 bases separating them. The CDR3 reads CASSFGRGTEAFF. The CDR3 DNA reads as TGTGCCAGCAGTTTCGGGAGGGGCACTGAAGCTTTCTTT.

The chain joins TRBV27 to TRBJ2-2; 7 bases are shared with TRBD1. Germline V lookup: CDR1 MNHEY, CDR2 SMNVEV (reference sequence). The CDR3 runs 17 residues. After removal of 3 bases from V and 2 bases from J, the junction contained 9 bases not matched to a gene. The CDR3 is CASSFLVDRDNTGELFF. CDR3 in DNA: TGTGCCAGCAGTTTCTTGGTAGACAGGGATAACACCGGGGAGCTGTTTTTT.

The rearrangement joins TRBV29-1 to TRBJ2-7; 9 bases map to TRBD2. V lost 3 bases to trimming and J lost 6 bases; unmatched junction nucleotides: 12. CDR3 length: 15 amino acids. Germline V gene sequence: CDR1 SQVTM, CDR2 ANQGSEA. The CDR3 sequence: CSVEAPGLARGEQYF. CDR3 in DNA: TGCAGCGTTGAGGCCCCGGGACTAGCCAGGGGCGAGCAGTACTTC.

The V gene is TRBV5-8, the J gene TRBJ1-2, with 8 bases identical to TRBD1. Looked up from germline, CDR1 is SGHTS and CDR2 is YDEGEE. The CDR3 loop spans 13 amino acids. The ends lost 4 bases at V and 7 bases at J; junction bases unmatched: 6. The CDR3 sequence is CASSLRTGLGYTF. The CDR3 bases are TGTGCCAGCAGCCTCCGGACAGGGCTTGGCTACACCTTC.

The chain carries TRBV6-1 and TRBJ2-7; 7 bases are shared with TRBD2. Germline trimming cut 4 bases from V and 5 bases from J; bases unmatched to any gene: 5. The CDR3 has 13 amino acids. Germline V gene sequence: CDR1 MNHNS, CDR2 SASEGT. CDR3: CASSGGGRDEQYF. CDR3 DNA sequence: TGTGCCAGCAGTGGGGGGGGGAGGGACGAGCAGTACTTC.

The rearrangement joins TRBV30 to TRBJ1-4, with 7 positions matching TRBD1. Germline V gene data show CDR1 as GTSNPN and CDR2 as SVGIG (reference sequence). The CDR3 is made up of 14 amino acids. Unmatched junction bases numbered 8, after V lost 3 bases and J lost 7 bases. CDR3 coding DNA: TGTGCCTGGAGCCAGGGGGGAGCTAGTGAAAAACTGTTTTTT. Residues: CAWSQGGASEKLFF.

This clone was seen a handful of times. The V and J genes are TRBV7-9 and TRBJ1-4; 10 bases are a match to TRBD1. CDR1 SEHNR and CDR2 FQNEAQ come from the germline V gene (reference sequence). The CDR3 runs 15 residues. With V trimmed by 2 bases and J by 5 bases, 2 bases remained unmatched. The chain's CDR3 is CASSLMTGGNEKLFF. The CDR3 DNA reads TGTGCCAGCAGCTTAATGACAGGGGGCAATGAAAAACTGTTTTTT. The whole variable domain, filled in from reference TRBV7-9 and TRBJ1-4, reads DTGVSQNPRHKITKRGQNVTFRCDPISEHNRLYWYRQTLGQGPEFLTYFQNEAQLEKSRLLSDRFSAERPKGSFSTLEIQRTEQGDSAMYLCASSLMTGGNEKLFFGSGTQLSVL.

The CDR3 loop is CASSQDRLLAGGDEQYF. The CDR3 DNA reads TGCGCCAGCAGCCAAGATAGATTACTAGCGGGAGGAGACGAGCAGTACTTC. V gene TRBV4-3 combines with J gene TRBJ2-7, with 12 bases lining up with TRBD2. The CDR3 extends over 17 amino acids. The germline V gene encodes CDR1 LGHNA and CDR2 YSLEER. J lost 5 bases, V lost 0 bases, and 8 bases had no gene match.

This sequence joins TRBV5-5 and TRBJ2-5; D is perhaps TRBD2 (5 bases). CDR1 and CDR2 (germline): SGHKS, YYEKEE (reference sequence). The germline V and J ends were trimmed by 1 base and 1 base, with 5 bases remaining between them. The CDR3 is made up of 13 amino acids. The CDR3 DNA reads TGTGCCAGCAGCTTGAGCGGCCAAGAGACCCAGTACTTC. It is translated as CASSLSGQETQYF.